Below, 23 T cell receptor beta chains from the same sample are listed, as sequenced in a study of blood T cell repertoires in COVID-19. This table comes from immunoSEQ multiplex PCR, and its TCRdb copy is limited to in-frame clones, with some not included. The top ten hold around 3.2% of the sample, which has about 140,000 clones, 75% to 85% seen once. The sequenced sample consisted of peripheral blood. The receptors shown here come from a man aged 50-60 years with acute or convalescent COVID-19.

V is TRBV20-1 and J is TRBJ2-5, with 10 nucleotides matching TRBD2. The ends lost 3 bases at V and 5 bases at J; junction bases unmatched: 9. The CDR3 totals 15 residues. Germline V CDR1 and CDR2: DFQATT, SNEGSKA (reference sequence). The CDR3 sequence is CSASLVEREGETQYF. The CDR3 DNA is TGCAGTGCTAGTCTCGTGGAGCGGGAGGGTGAGACCCAGTACTTC.

CDR3 amino acids: CAWNPLGGGYGYTF. In nucleotides, the CDR3 is TGTGCCTGGAATCCCCTCGGCGGGGGCTATGGCTACACCTTC. The chain uses TRBV30 and TRBJ1-2; tentative D call: TRBD1 (5 bases). Between the trimmed V and J ends, which lost 4 bases and 4 bases, there was a span of 16 bases. The CDR3 runs 14 residues. The germline V gene has CDR1 GTSNPN and CDR2 SVGIG (reference sequence).

This chain uses TRBV7-3 with TRBJ2-2; 8 nucleotides match TRBD1. Germline-derived CDR1 and CDR2 are SGHTA and FQGTGA. The CDR3 is made up of 14 amino acids. J gave up 4 bases and V 5 bases, and 3 bases lay outside the gene matches. The CDR3 DNA follows: TGTGCCAGCAGCCCACAGGGGGGCACCGGGGAGCTGTTTTTT. Its protein is CASSPQGGTGELFF. Combining the CDR3 with reference TRBV7-3 and TRBJ2-2 gives the whole variable domain GAGVSQTPSNKVTEKGKYVELRCDPISGHTALYWYRQSLGQGPEFLIYFQGTGAADDSGLPNDRFFAVRPEGSVSTLKIQRTERGDSAVYLCASSPQGGTGELFFGEGSRLTVL.

This clone was observed once. The V and J genes are TRBV15 and TRBJ1-6; TRBD1 is a possible D gene (6 bases). Germline V gene sequence: CDR1 LNHNV, CDR2 YYDKDF (reference sequence). V gave up 1 base and J gave up 4 bases, with 11 bases separating them. This CDR3 is built from 16 residues. Here the CDR3 DNA reads TGTGCCACCAGCAGAGGGACAGAAGAATATAATTCACCCCTCCACTTT. Its protein is CATSRGTEEYNSPLHF. The full variable domain, its missing parts supplied by reference TRBV15 and TRBJ1-6, is DAMVIQNPRYQVTQFGKPVTLSCSQTLNHNVMYWYQQKSSQAPKLLFHYYDKDFNNEADTPDNFQSRRPNTSFCFLDIRSPGLGDTAMYLCATSRGTEEYNSPLHFGNGTRLTVT.

This clone came up a few times. The V call is TRBV6-5, the J call TRBJ1-5; possible D gene TRBD1, 5 bases. The CDR3 consists of 14 residues. V was pared by 4 bases and J by 3 bases, with 10 bases between. Germline lookup yields CDR1 MNHEY and CDR2 SVGAGI. The CDR3 DNA reads TGTGCCAGCAGTTTTGACAGCTTCAATCAGCCCCAGCATTTT. Translation gives CASSFDSFNQPQHF.

This sequence joins TRBV6-6 and TRBJ2-5, with a weak D call TRBD1 (5 bases). Germline values: CDR1 MNHNY, CDR2 SVGAGI (reference sequence). This CDR3 comprises 14 residues. The ends were cut back, 4 bases at V and 1 base at J, with 10 bases in the middle. In DNA form, the CDR3 reads TGTGCCAGCAGTTTAGGACAACCCCAAGAGACCCAGTACTTC. Amino acids: CASSLGQPQETQYF.

V gene TRBV5-6 combines with J gene TRBJ1-2; TRBD1 matches at 9 bases. CDR1 SGHDT and CDR2 YYEEEE come from the germline V gene. The J segment lost 6 bases and the V segment lost 4 bases, leaving 7 bases of the junction unmatched. The CDR3 consists of 14 residues. The CDR3, as DNA: TGTGCCAGCAGCCCGGGACAGGGACTCGATGGCTACACCTTC. It yields the protein CASSPGQGLDGYTF.

Concerning this clone itself: A read error may produce the germline difference seen at one junction end. V is TRBV6-2 or TRBV6-3 and J is TRBJ2-7; 9 bases line up with TRBD1. The CDR3 runs to 13 residues. Per germline, CDR1 MNHEY and CDR2 SVGEGT. In nucleotides, the CDR3 is TGTGCCAGCAGTTACAGTTGGAGGGGGGACAGGGCCTTC. Its translation is CASSYSWRGDRAF.

V usage is TRBV5-1 and J usage is TRBJ1-3; no clear D. The CDR3 loop spans 16 amino acids. Germline V gene data show CDR1 as SGHRS and CDR2 as YFSETQ. Deletions cut 0 bases from V and 0 bases from J, with 10 bases between. DNA of the CDR3: TGCGCCAGCAGCTTGGCTGACATGACCTCTGGAAACACCATATATTTT. The encoded protein is CASSLADMTSGNTIYF.

The rearrangement links TRBV27 to TRBJ1-4, with 9 bases matching TRBD1. Trimming at V came to 5 bases and at J to 7 bases, leaving 8 bases not matched to a gene. CDR3 length equals 15 residues. CDR1 MNHEY and CDR2 SMNVEV come from the germline V gene (reference sequence). For the CDR3, the DNA is TGTGCCAGCAGTGCATTACAGGGGGCGGGTGAAAAACTGTTTTTT. It codes for CASSALQGAGEKLFF.

This chain joins TRBV6-1 and TRBJ1-1; tentative D call: TRBD1 (6 bases). Per the germline V gene, CDR1 is MNHNS and CDR2 is SASEGT. This CDR3 comprises 15 residues. V shed 1 base and J shed 2 bases, with 11 bases lying between them. The CDR3 sequence is CASSEGAGGNTEAFF. CDR3 DNA sequence: TGTGCCAGCAGTGAAGGGGCGGGGGGCAACACTGAAGCTTTCTTT.

This chain uses TRBV30 with TRBJ2-3; maybe TRBD1 (7 bases). The CDR3 covers 14 residues. Germline CDR1 is GTSNPN and CDR2 is SVGIG (reference sequence). V was clipped by 0 bases and J by 5 bases, with 12 bases between them. The CDR3 DNA reads as TGTGCCTGGAGTGTAGGCAGGGGGGAAGATACGCAGTATTTT. It translates to CAWSVGRGEDTQYF.

This chain links TRBV10-3 with TRBJ1-2, with 7 bases aligning to TRBD1. The CDR3 totals 17 residues. The V gene's germline CDR1 is ENHRY and CDR2 SYGVKD. The ends lost 0 bases at V and 4 bases at J; junction bases unmatched: 11. The CDR3 region is CAISESDRVWTRYGYTF. The CDR3 region has the DNA TGTGCCATCAGTGAGTCAGACAGGGTTTGGACTCGCTATGGCTACACCTTC.

CDR3 sequence reads: CASSYSDTNYGYTF. Here the CDR3 DNA reads TGTGCCAGCAGTTACTCGGACACTAACTATGGCTACACCTTC. The chain links TRBV6-6 to TRBJ1-2; tentatively, D is TRBD1 (5 bases). This CDR3 is built from 14 residues. V was cut by 0 bases and J by 0 bases, with 5 bases left in between. Looked up from germline, CDR1 is MNHNY and CDR2 is SVGAGI (reference sequence).

This clone showed up just a few times. The chain combines TRBV28 with TRBJ2-7, with 12 bases lining up with TRBD2. The CDR3 is 15 residues long. CDR1 and CDR2 (germline): MDHEN, SYDVKM. Trimming at V came to 4 bases and at J to 6 bases, leaving 7 bases not matched to a gene. Here the CDR3 DNA reads TGTGCCAGCAGTTCTCGACTAGCGGGAGAAGTCGAGCAGTACTTC. Translated: CASSSRLAGEVEQYF.

The V and J genes are TRBV7-9 and TRBJ2-2; unclear D gene. Germline V gene sequence: CDR1 SEHNR, CDR2 FQNEAQ (reference sequence). The germline V and J ends were trimmed by 1 base and 0 bases, with 9 bases remaining between them. The CDR3 is made up of 16 amino acids. DNA for the CDR3: TGTGCCAGCAGCTTAGGCAGGTACGCGAACACCGGGGAGCTGTTTTTT. Protein sequence: CASSLGRYANTGELFF.

The chain has TRBV19 and TRBJ2-7, with D maybe TRBD2 (6 bases). Germline V gene lookup returns CDR1 LNHDA and CDR2 SQIVND (reference sequence). Trimming left V 3 bases short and J 0 bases short, with 15 bases between. CDR3 length: 16 amino acids. This CDR3 reads CASSMRRGQNSYEQYF. The CDR3 DNA reads as TGTGCCAGTAGTATGCGGAGGGGCCAGAACTCCTACGAGCAGTACTTC.

V and J are TRBV7-2 and TRBJ1-4, with 7 bases aligning to TRBD1. CDR3 length equals 15 residues. From germline, CDR1 is SGHTA and CDR2 FQGNSA. Trimming cost V 5 bases and J 3 bases; bases outside gene matches: 6. CDR3 sequence reads: CASSRQTGPNEKLFF. Here the CDR3 DNA reads TGTGCCAGCAGCCGGCAGACAGGGCCTAATGAAAAACTGTTTTTT.

The chain joins TRBV5-1 to TRBJ2-1; 8 nucleotides agree with TRBD2. After removal of 5 bases from V and 9 bases from J, the junction contained 7 bases not matched to a gene. This CDR3 is built from 13 residues. In germline, CDR1 is SGHRS, CDR2 YFSETQ. In nucleotides, the CDR3 is TGCGCCAGCAGATCGGGACTAGGTTTTGAGCAGTTCTTC. The encoded protein is CASRSGLGFEQFF.

This clone has a single count. The rearrangement uses TRBV3-1 (or the pseudogene TRBV3-2) and TRBJ2-7, with 12 bases that match TRBD2. With 1 base clipped from V and 4 bases from J, the junction kept 5 bases outside the gene matches. Germline CDR1 is LGHDT and CDR2 is YNNKEL (reference sequence). The CDR3 is made up of 16 amino acids. The CDR3 loop is CASSQGGTSGLYEQYF. DNA of the CDR3: TGTGCCAGCAGCCAAGGCGGGACTAGCGGGCTTTACGAGCAGTACTTC.

V usage is TRBV23-1 and J usage is TRBJ1-4, with a possible D match to TRBD1 (5 bases). TRBV23-1 is annotated as an ORF whose role is uncertain. Trimming removed 9 bases at V and 7 bases at J, with 9 bases between. This CDR3 region has 11 residues. Here the CDR3 reads CARGQGEKLFF. CDR3 coding DNA: TGCGCCAGAGGGCAGGGTGAAAAACTGTTTTTT.

This clone was counted once. The gene calls are TRBV28 and TRBJ2-7; 8 bases are shared with TRBD1. There are 12 residues in the CDR3. In germline, CDR1 is MDHEN, CDR2 SYDVKM. The ends lost 5 bases at V and 4 bases at J; junction bases unmatched: 1. The CDR3 region is CASSGQGYEQYF. In DNA form, the CDR3 reads TGTGCCAGCAGTGGACAGGGTTACGAGCAGTACTTC.

V usage is TRBV27 and J usage is TRBJ1-5, with TRBD1 matching 8 bases. There are 14 residues in the CDR3. Trimming took 4 bases from V and 9 from J; bases not matched to a gene: 8. From germline, CDR1 is MNHEY and CDR2 SMNVEV (reference sequence). CDR3 in DNA: TGTGCCAGCAGTTCTGGACAGGGCGGGACGCCCCAGCATTTT. Its translation: CASSSGQGGTPQHF.